This note documents a single T cell receptor (beta chain) sequence. This sample is drawn from a study of blood T cell repertoires in COVID-19. Clones were sequenced by immunoSEQ multiplex PCR, and TCRdb holds only the in-frame ones, with some missing. The data contain 250,000 or so clones, approximately 92% of them singletons. V lost 6 bases to trimming and J lost 1 base, with 15 bases between them. Germline lookup yields CDR1 LNHDA and CDR2 SQIVND (reference sequence). The CDR3 has 15 residues. Sequencing was done on a sample of peripheral blood. This TCR came from a woman in her thirties or forties who had recovered from COVID-19. The V and J genes are TRBV19 and TRBJ1-2; possible D gene TRBD1, 6 bases. DNA of the CDR3: TGTGCCAGTAGGACCCTGGACAGCCTTAACTATGGCTACACCTTC. It encodes CASRTLDSLNYGYTF.